This entry lists 14 T cell receptor beta chains sequenced from one sample in a study of blood T cell repertoires in COVID-19. Generated by immunoSEQ multiplex PCR, the TCRdb table keeps only in-frame clones and is missing some. The repertoire consists of about 68,000 clones, with nearly 90% occurring once and the leading ten covering 7% to 10%. The specimen was peripheral blood. The receptor source for this set is a man aged 45 to 65 with active COVID-19.

This sequence joins TRBV9 and TRBJ2-1, with 13 nucleotides matching TRBD2. V lost 2 bases and J lost 4; bases outside the gene matches: 0. This CDR3 region has 15 residues. Germline V gives CDR1 SGDLS, CDR2 YYNGEE. CDR3 DNA sequence: TGTGCCAGCAGCGTGACTAGCGGGGGGTACAATGAGCAGTTCTTC. Translated: CASSVTSGGYNEQFF.

The DNA of the CDR3 is TGTGCCAGCAGCTTCGGACAGGGAACCTCTGGAAACACCATATATTTT. Protein product: CASSFGQGTSGNTIYF. The chain uses TRBV5-8 and TRBJ1-3, with 8 bases matching TRBD1. This CDR3 region has 16 residues. J was trimmed by 0 bases and V by 2 bases; bases with no gene match: 4. CDR1 and CDR2 (germline): SGHTS, YDEGEE.

The chain couples TRBV9 to TRBJ2-7; D gene unclear. V was trimmed by 1 base and J by 1 base, leaving 9 bases between them. Germline V CDR1 and CDR2: SGDLS, YYNGEE. The CDR3 extends over 14 amino acids. For the CDR3, the DNA is TGTGCCAGCAGCGTATCTACCGGGTCCTACGAGCAGTACTTC. Amino acid sequence: CASSVSTGSYEQYF.

V usage is TRBV4-1 and J usage is TRBJ1-3, with D possibly being TRBD1 (6 bases). The V end lost 1 base, the J end lost 1 base, and 8 bases lay between the germline ends. This CDR3 contains 15 residues. Germline loops: CDR1 MGHRA, CDR2 YSYEKL. The CDR3 DNA is TGCGCCAGCAGCCAAGTGACAGGTTCTGGAAACACCATATATTTT. It codes for CASSQVTGSGNTIYF.

The J gene is TRBJ2-1, the V gene TRBV7-9, with TRBD1 identical over 10 bases. Germline CDR1 and CDR2: SEHNR and FQNEAQ (reference sequence). Trimming took 7 bases from V and 5 from J; bases not matched to a gene: 26. The CDR3 is made up of 21 amino acids. CDR3 coding DNA: TGTGCCAGCACCCTCCCTCCCCCGGGACAGGGGAACACCAACCCTGACAATGAGCAGTTCTTC. As protein: CASTLPPPGQGNTNPDNEQFF.

This clone has more than one count but fewer than ten. The chain uses TRBV19 and TRBJ2-7; 9 bases align to TRBD1. V lost 4 bases and J lost 2; bases outside the gene matches: 15. This CDR3 contains 18 residues. The germline gives CDR1 LNHDA, CDR2 SQIVND (reference sequence). Written as DNA, the CDR3 is TGTGCCAGTAGTACCTTGCCGCCGACAGGGGGGATCGCCTACGAGCAGTACTTC. Its protein is CASSTLPPTGGIAYEQYF.

The rearrangement uses TRBV4-1 and TRBJ1-5; 8 nucleotides align to TRBD1. In germline, CDR1 is MGHRA, CDR2 YSYEKL. V shed 1 base, J shed 9 bases, and the junction held 5 bases outside the gene matches. The CDR3 is 14 residues long. The CDR3 sequence is CASSQGTGISPQHF. The CDR3 DNA is TGCGCCAGCAGCCAAGGGACAGGGATTTCGCCCCAGCATTTT.

Note on this clone: Other DNA sequences within the sample encode an identical CDR3. The chain recombines TRBV7-6 with TRBJ2-7, with 15 bases identical to TRBD2. Germline V CDR1 and CDR2: SGHVS, FNYEAQ. With V trimmed by 2 bases and J by 6 bases, 17 bases remained unmatched. The CDR3 covers 20 residues. The CDR3 sequence: CASSLSPGTSGGQGVREQYF. The CDR3 nucleotides are TGTGCCAGCAGCTTATCTCCCGGGACTAGCGGGGGGCAGGGGGTGCGCGAGCAGTACTTC.

The chain joins TRBV6-5 to TRBJ2-3; 8 bases line up with TRBD2. CDR3 length equals 15 residues. The V segment lost 10 bases and the J segment 7 bases; nucleotides outside the gene matches: 16. Germline loops: CDR1 MNHEY, CDR2 SVGAGI. The CDR3 loop is CATTLPGGAKNTQYF. CDR3 nucleotides: TGTGCCACCACCCTGCCGGGGGGGGCCAAGAATACGCAGTATTTT.

The V and J genes are TRBV2 and TRBJ2-1, with D perhaps TRBD1 (5 bases). In germline, CDR1 is SNHLY, CDR2 FYNNEI. Trimming removed 4 bases from V and 9 bases from J, with 13 bases in between. This CDR3 spans 13 amino acids. For the CDR3, the DNA is TGTGCCAGCAGTGGGGCTTCTAGGGGTGAGCAGTTCTTC. As protein: CASSGASRGEQFF.

This chain connects TRBV28 to TRBJ2-7, with 9 nucleotides matching TRBD1. The CDR3 consists of 16 residues. Germline lookup yields CDR1 MDHEN and CDR2 SYDVKM. V was pared by 6 bases and J by 6 bases, with 15 bases of the junction left unmatched. CDR3 in amino acids: CASSPPLGTGGPEQYF. CDR3 in DNA: TGTGCCAGCAGCCCACCCTTAGGTACAGGGGGCCCCGAGCAGTACTTC.

V gene TRBV15 combines with J gene TRBJ1-1; D unresolved. CDR1 is LNHNV, CDR2 YYDKDF, per germline (reference sequence). This CDR3 has 19 residues. V lost 1 base, J lost 5 bases, and 26 bases lay in between. This CDR3 reads CATSRVVTESIRMWTEAFF. The DNA for the CDR3 is TGTGCCACCAGCAGAGTCGTCACGGAGAGTATCAGAATGTGGACTGAAGCTTTCTTT.

This clone was found once. The chain has TRBV3-1 (or the pseudogene TRBV3-2) and TRBJ1-4; 8 nucleotides line up with TRBD1. This CDR3 spans 19 amino acids. Germline V gene data show CDR1 as LGHDT and CDR2 as YNNKEL (reference sequence). The V gene end was trimmed by 3 bases and the J gene end by 0 bases; junction bases not matched to a gene: 12. The CDR3 sequence is CASSHLQGAHYSTNEKLFF. CDR3 nucleotides: TGTGCCAGCAGCCATCTCCAGGGGGCGCATTATTCAACTAATGAAAAACTGTTTTTT.

A single count supports this clone. This chain links TRBV5-5 with TRBJ1-1, with TRBD1 as a possible D gene (5 bases). CDR3 size: 14 residues. Per the germline V gene, CDR1 is SGHKS and CDR2 is YYEKEE (reference sequence). V lost 0 bases to trimming and J lost 3 bases, with 9 bases between them. DNA for the CDR3: TGTGCCAGCAGCTTGGAAGGCAGGGACACTGAAGCTTTCTTT. As protein: CASSLEGRDTEAFF.